The text below deals with one T cell receptor (beta chain). V was cut by 6 bases and J by 0 bases, with 6 bases left in between. Germline V CDR1 and CDR2: LNHDA, SQIVND (reference sequence). CDR3 length: 14 amino acids. Regarding time point: blood at routine non-recurrence follow-up after resection. Unsorted whole RNA samples from tumor, nontumor lung or frozen PBMC were sequenced. MiXCR was run by TCRdb on the 5' RACE reads, yielding one entry per CDR3 protein. The sample records roughly 120,000 distinct CDR3 sequences, under 14% being singletons. This entry comes from a study of spatial heterogeneity in lung cancer.

This chain connects TRBV19 to TRBJ2-6; D is unclear. The TCR sequence derives from a female donor with early-stage non-small cell lung cancer. The sample here was PBMCs, taken at follow-up. CDR3 loop: CASSALSGANVLTF. The CDR3 DNA sequence: TGTGCCAGTAGCGCTCTCTCTGGGGCCAACGTCCTGACTTTC.